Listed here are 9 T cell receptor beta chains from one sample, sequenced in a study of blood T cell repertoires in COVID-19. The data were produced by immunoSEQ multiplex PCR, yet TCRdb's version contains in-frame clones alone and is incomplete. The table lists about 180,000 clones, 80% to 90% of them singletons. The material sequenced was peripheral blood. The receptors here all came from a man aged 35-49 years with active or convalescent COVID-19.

The CDR3 DNA follows: TGTGCCAGCAGCTTACCTAACAAAAACATTCAGTACTTC. Amino acid sequence: CASSLPNKNIQYF. The chain is built from TRBV7-9 and TRBJ2-4; D is ambiguous. Germline V gene data show CDR1 as SEHNR and CDR2 as FQNEAQ (reference sequence). The CDR3 is 13 residues long. The germline V and J ends were trimmed by 2 bases and 3 bases, with 5 bases remaining between them.

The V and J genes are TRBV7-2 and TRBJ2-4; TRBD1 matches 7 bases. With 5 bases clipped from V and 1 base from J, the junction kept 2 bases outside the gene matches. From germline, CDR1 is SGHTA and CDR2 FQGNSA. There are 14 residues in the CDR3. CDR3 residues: CASSPQGAKNIQYF. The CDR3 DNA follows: TGTGCCAGCAGCCCACAGGGGGCCAAAAACATTCAGTACTTC.

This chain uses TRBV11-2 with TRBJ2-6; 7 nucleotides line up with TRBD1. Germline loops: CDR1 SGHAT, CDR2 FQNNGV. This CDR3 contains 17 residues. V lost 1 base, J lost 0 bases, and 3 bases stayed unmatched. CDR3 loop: CASSLGAGGSGANVLTF. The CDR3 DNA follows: TGTGCCAGCAGCTTAGGCGCAGGGGGCTCTGGGGCCAACGTCCTGACTTTC.

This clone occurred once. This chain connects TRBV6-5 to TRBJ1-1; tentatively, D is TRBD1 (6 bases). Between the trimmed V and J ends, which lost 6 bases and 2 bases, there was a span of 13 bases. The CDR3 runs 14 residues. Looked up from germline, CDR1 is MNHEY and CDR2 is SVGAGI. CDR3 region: CASRLQGPNTEAFF. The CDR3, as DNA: TGTGCCAGCAGATTACAGGGCCCCAACACTGAAGCTTTCTTT.

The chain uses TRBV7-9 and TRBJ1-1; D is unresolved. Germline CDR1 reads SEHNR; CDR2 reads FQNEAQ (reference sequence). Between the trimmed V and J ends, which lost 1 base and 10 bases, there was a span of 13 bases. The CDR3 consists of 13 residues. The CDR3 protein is CASSLVQPEGAFF. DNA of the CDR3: TGTGCCAGCAGCTTAGTGCAGCCCGAGGGAGCTTTCTTT.

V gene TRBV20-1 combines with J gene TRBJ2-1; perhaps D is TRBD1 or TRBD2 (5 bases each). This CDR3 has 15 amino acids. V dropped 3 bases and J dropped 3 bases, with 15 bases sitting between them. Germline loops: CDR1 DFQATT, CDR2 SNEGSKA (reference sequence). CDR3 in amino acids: CSASGGQRNYNEQFF. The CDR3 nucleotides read TGCAGTGCTAGTGGAGGACAAAGAAACTACAATGAGCAGTTCTTC.

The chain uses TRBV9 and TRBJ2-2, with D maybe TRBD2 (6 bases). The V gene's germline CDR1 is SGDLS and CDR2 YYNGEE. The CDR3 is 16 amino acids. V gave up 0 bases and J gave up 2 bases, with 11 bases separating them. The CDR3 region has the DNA TGTGCCAGCAGCGTAGCTAGCGCAGCTAACACCGGGGAGCTGTTTTTT. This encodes CASSVASAANTGELFF.

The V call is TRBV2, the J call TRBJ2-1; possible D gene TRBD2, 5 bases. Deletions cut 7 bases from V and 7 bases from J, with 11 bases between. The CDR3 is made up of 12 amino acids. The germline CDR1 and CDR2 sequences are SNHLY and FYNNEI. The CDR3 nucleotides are TGTGCCAGCACCGTGGGGAGAAATGAGCAGTTCTTC. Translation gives CASTVGRNEQFF.

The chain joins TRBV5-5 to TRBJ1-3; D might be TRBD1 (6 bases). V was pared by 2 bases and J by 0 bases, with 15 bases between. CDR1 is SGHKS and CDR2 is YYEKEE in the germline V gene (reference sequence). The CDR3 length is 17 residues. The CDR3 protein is CASSFRDTVYSGNTIYF. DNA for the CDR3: TGTGCCAGCAGCTTCCGGGACACCGTCTACTCTGGAAACACCATATATTTT.